The rows below give T cell receptor beta chains drawn from one sample of a study of shared clonotypes between healthy human individuals. Data came from immunoSEQ multiplex PCR; TCRdb stores just in-frame clones and leaves some out. The sample lists about 590,000 clones, around 95% seen once, with roughly 0.1% in the top ten. Sample: naive CD8+ T cells sorted from blood. These receptors all stem from a woman in her thirties in good health. Both conserved end residues are part of each CDR3. A D gene is named only where the DNA matches it firmly. Expanded clones are given a class, and other clones once, few, many or no size at all.

abundance: .; v_gene: TRBV27; d_gene: TRBD1; j_gene: TRBJ1-5; CDR3aa: CASRHTGAEQPQHF; CDR3nt: TGTGCCAGCAGGCACACAGGGGCTGAGCAGCCCCAGCATTTT
abundance: .; v_gene: TRBV28; d_gene: TRBD1; j_gene: TRBJ2-1; CDR3aa: CASTPVATGLGNEQFF; CDR3nt: TGTGCCAGCACCCCGGTTGCGACAGGGCTGGGCAATGAGCAGTTCTTC
abundance: .; v_gene: TRBV20-1; d_gene: .; j_gene: TRBJ2-5; CDR3aa: CSARVVDTQYF; CDR3nt: TGCAGTGCTAGAGTAGTGGATACCCAGTACTTC
abundance: .; v_gene: TRBV2; d_gene: TRBD2; j_gene: TRBJ2-7; CDR3aa: CASSDGGRSYEQYF; CDR3nt: TGTGCCAGCAGTGACGGCGGGAGGTCCTACGAGCAGTACTTC
abundance: .; v_gene: TRBV15; d_gene: .; j_gene: TRBJ2-2; CDR3aa: CATSRDMGVTGELFF; CDR3nt: TGTGCCACCAGCAGAGATATGGGGGTTACCGGGGAGCTGTTTTTT
abundance: .; v_gene: TRBV7-9; d_gene: .; j_gene: TRBJ2-1; CDR3aa: CASSPPGSEQFF; CDR3nt: TGTGCCAGCAGCCCACCCGGAAGCGAGCAGTTCTTC
abundance: .; v_gene: TRBV28; d_gene: TRBD2; j_gene: TRBJ2-7; CDR3aa: CASSLEGLAFAGYEQYF; CDR3nt: TGTGCCAGCAGTTTAGAGGGACTAGCGTTCGCGGGCTACGAGCAGTACTTC
abundance: few; v_gene: TRBV13; d_gene: TRBD1; j_gene: TRBJ2-7; CDR3aa: CASSLGQGAYEQYF; CDR3nt: TGTGCCAGCAGCTTAGGGCAGGGGGCCTACGAGCAGTACTTC
abundance: .; v_gene: TRBV10-2; d_gene: TRBD1; j_gene: TRBJ2-2; CDR3aa: CASSWTGSGELFF; CDR3nt: TGCGCCAGCAGTTGGACAGGGTCCGGGGAGCTGTTTTTT
abundance: .; v_gene: TRBV5-1; d_gene: .; j_gene: TRBJ2-7; CDR3aa: CASSLGYGQYYEQYF; CDR3nt: TGCGCCAGCAGCCTCGGATATGGACAGTACTACGAGCAGTACTTC
abundance: .; v_gene: TRBV6-5; d_gene: TRBD2; j_gene: TRBJ2-3; CDR3aa: CASSAGGPVDTQYF; CDR3nt: TGTGCCAGTTCAGCGGGAGGGCCGGTGGATACGCAGTATTTT
abundance: .; v_gene: TRBV27; d_gene: .; j_gene: TRBJ2-1; CDR3aa: CASSLVGSSYNEQFF; CDR3nt: TGTGCCAGCAGTCTCGTCGGGAGCTCCTACAATGAGCAGTTCTTC
abundance: .; v_gene: TRBV2; d_gene: .; j_gene: TRBJ2-7; CDR3aa: CASRGLRAVLSREQYF; CDR3nt: TGTGCCAGCAGGGGATTAAGAGCGGTCCTAAGCCGAGAGCAGTACTTC
abundance: .; v_gene: TRBV6-5; d_gene: .; j_gene: TRBJ2-7; CDR3aa: CASSYGEAYEQYF; CDR3nt: TGTGCCAGCAGTTACGGGGAAGCCTACGAGCAGTACTTC
abundance: .; v_gene: TRBV27; d_gene: TRBD2; j_gene: TRBJ2-7; CDR3aa: CASSYVRASGTYEQYF; CDR3nt: TGTGCCAGCAGTTATGTTCGGGCTAGCGGGACCTACGAGCAGTACTTC
abundance: .; v_gene: TRBV28; d_gene: TRBD2; j_gene: TRBJ2-2; CDR3aa: CASSPKREVVTGELFF; CDR3nt: TGTGCCAGCAGTCCAAAGCGGGAGGTTGTCACCGGGGAGCTGTTTTTT
abundance: .; v_gene: TRBV6-1; d_gene: .; j_gene: TRBJ1-3; CDR3aa: CASSLTGPGNTIYF; CDR3nt: TGTGCCAGCAGTCTTACAGGGCCTGGAAACACCATATATTTT
abundance: .; v_gene: TRBV5-4; d_gene: .; j_gene: TRBJ1-2; CDR3aa: CASSLEARQGYGYTF; CDR3nt: TGTGCCAGCAGCTTGGAGGCACGCCAAGGCTATGGCTACACCTTC
abundance: .; v_gene: TRBV6-1; d_gene: TRBD2; j_gene: TRBJ2-7; CDR3aa: CASWGGPHAYEQYF; CDR3nt: TGTGCCAGTTGGGGAGGGCCCCATGCCTACGAGCAGTACTTC
abundance: few; v_gene: TRBV29-1; d_gene: TRBD1; j_gene: TRBJ1-2; CDR3aa: CSVDGQGTGYTF; CDR3nt: TGCAGCGTTGATGGACAGGGGACGGGCTACACCTTC
abundance: .; v_gene: TRBV13; d_gene: .; j_gene: TRBJ1-6; CDR3aa: CASSLGAGNSPLHF; CDR3nt: TGTGCCAGCAGCTTAGGCGCGGGGAATTCACCCCTCCACTTT
abundance: .; v_gene: TRBV10-2; d_gene: .; j_gene: TRBJ2-1; CDR3aa: CASSVLAYNEQFF; CDR3nt: TGCGCCAGCAGTGTGTTAGCCTACAATGAGCAGTTCTTC
abundance: .; v_gene: TRBV5-5; d_gene: TRBD2; j_gene: TRBJ2-1; CDR3aa: CASSPNLVAGVWNEQFF; CDR3nt: TGTGCCAGCAGCCCTAATCTGGTAGCGGGAGTATGGAATGAGCAGTTCTTC
abundance: .; v_gene: TRBV5-4; d_gene: TRBD1; j_gene: TRBJ1-2; CDR3aa: CASSLGDRGDYGYTF; CDR3nt: TGTGCCAGCAGCTTGGGGGACAGGGGAGACTATGGCTACACCTTC
abundance: .; v_gene: TRBV13; d_gene: TRBD2; j_gene: TRBJ2-5; CDR3aa: CASSSSPREEETQYF; CDR3nt: TGTGCCAGCAGCTCATCCCCCCGGGAGGAGGAGACCCAGTACTTC
abundance: .; v_gene: TRBV5-4; d_gene: .; j_gene: TRBJ1-2; CDR3aa: CASSTPSALSPNYGYTF; CDR3nt: TGTGCCAGCAGCACCCCAAGCGCCCTCTCGCCTAACTATGGCTACACCTTC
abundance: .; v_gene: TRBV10-1; d_gene: .; j_gene: TRBJ2-2; CDR3aa: CASSENTGELFF; CDR3nt: TGCGCCAGCAGTGAAAACACCGGGGAGCTGTTTTTT
abundance: .; v_gene: TRBV19; d_gene: .; j_gene: TRBJ2-3; CDR3aa: CASSEGGPWLDTQYF; CDR3nt: TGTGCCAGTAGCGAAGGGGGACCCTGGCTGGATACGCAGTATTTT
abundance: once; v_gene: TRBV11-3; d_gene: .; j_gene: TRBJ1-1; CDR3aa: CASSLAVNTEAFF; CDR3nt: TGTGCCAGCAGCTTAGCGGTGAACACTGAAGCTTTCTTT
abundance: .; v_gene: TRBV6-6; d_gene: .; j_gene: TRBJ2-7; CDR3aa: CASSYSEQYEQYF; CDR3nt: TGTGCCAGCAGTTACTCGGAACAATACGAGCAGTACTTC
abundance: once; v_gene: TRBV28; d_gene: TRBD2; j_gene: TRBJ2-7; CDR3aa: CASSQLAGGHLTNYEQYF; CDR3nt: TGTGCCAGCAGTCAACTAGCGGGAGGACACCTTACCAACTACGAGCAGTACTTC
abundance: .; v_gene: TRBV9; d_gene: .; j_gene: TRBJ1-5; CDR3aa: CASSADSGNQPQHF; CDR3nt: TGTGCCAGCAGCGCCGACAGTGGCAATCAGCCCCAGCATTTT
abundance: once; v_gene: TRBV11-2; d_gene: .; j_gene: TRBJ1-1; CDR3aa: CASSLVRKGPNTEAFF; CDR3nt: TGTGCCAGCAGCTTAGTTCGTAAGGGACCGAACACTGAAGCTTTCTTT
abundance: .; v_gene: TRBV6-6; d_gene: TRBD1; j_gene: TRBJ2-7; CDR3aa: CASAPGGYEQYF; CDR3nt: TGTGCCTCCGCCCCAGGGGGCTACGAGCAGTACTTC
abundance: .; v_gene: TRBV11-2; d_gene: .; j_gene: TRBJ2-5; CDR3aa: CASSFQETQYF; CDR3nt: TGTGCCAGCAGCTTCCAAGAGACCCAGTACTTC
abundance: .; v_gene: TRBV14; d_gene: TRBD1; j_gene: TRBJ2-7; CDR3aa: CASSPGTAYEQYF; CDR3nt: TGTGCCAGCAGCCCGGGGACAGCGTACGAGCAGTACTTC
abundance: .; v_gene: TRBV27; d_gene: .; j_gene: TRBJ1-1; CDR3aa: CASSLGRPNTEAFF; CDR3nt: TGTGCCAGCAGTCTCGGGCGCCCGAACACTGAAGCTTTCTTT
abundance: .; v_gene: TRBV29-1; d_gene: .; j_gene: TRBJ1-1; CDR3aa: CSVPGENTEAFF; CDR3nt: TGCAGCGTCCCTGGGGAGAACACTGAAGCTTTCTTT
abundance: .; v_gene: TRBV9; d_gene: TRBD1; j_gene: TRBJ1-2; CDR3aa: CASSGTGTGGNYGYTF; CDR3nt: TGTGCCAGCAGCGGTACCGGGACAGGGGGTAACTATGGCTACACCTTC
abundance: .; v_gene: TRBV5-8; d_gene: .; j_gene: TRBJ2-7; CDR3aa: CASSGGRGGHEQYF; CDR3nt: TGTGCCAGCAGCGGGGGAAGGGGCGGCCACGAGCAGTACTTC
abundance: .; v_gene: TRBV7-7; d_gene: .; j_gene: TRBJ1-4; CDR3aa: CASSLIAVRPLLATNEKLFF; CDR3nt: TGTGCCAGCAGCTTAATAGCTGTTAGGCCCTTACTAGCAACTAATGAAAAACTGTTTTTT
abundance: .; v_gene: TRBV28; d_gene: .; j_gene: TRBJ2-1; CDR3aa: CASSVLLSYNEQFF; CDR3nt: TGTGCCAGCAGTGTACTGTTATCCTACAATGAGCAGTTCTTC
abundance: .; v_gene: TRBV7-2; d_gene: .; j_gene: TRBJ1-2; CDR3aa: CASSSGGGRFYGYTF; CDR3nt: TGTGCCAGCAGCTCTGGAGGGGGGAGGTTCTATGGCTACACCTTC
abundance: .; v_gene: TRBV11-2; d_gene: .; j_gene: TRBJ2-7; CDR3aa: CASSLGAGEQYF; CDR3nt: TGTGCCAGCAGCTTAGGCGCGGGGGAGCAGTACTTC
abundance: .; v_gene: TRBV18; d_gene: TRBD2; j_gene: TRBJ2-1; CDR3aa: CASSLTSGEYNEQFF; CDR3nt: TGTGCCAGCTCACTCACTAGCGGGGAATACAATGAGCAGTTCTTC
abundance: .; v_gene: TRBV6-5; d_gene: TRBD1; j_gene: TRBJ2-1; CDR3aa: CASSYLGQGSEQFF; CDR3nt: TGTGCCAGCAGTTACCTCGGACAGGGCAGTGAGCAGTTCTTC
abundance: .; v_gene: TRBV25-1; d_gene: .; j_gene: TRBJ1-1; CDR3aa: CASSEWPGTPDTEAFF; CDR3nt: TGTGCCAGCAGTGAATGGCCGGGTACACCGGACACTGAAGCTTTCTTT
abundance: .; v_gene: TRBV27; d_gene: TRBD2; j_gene: TRBJ2-3; CDR3aa: CASSLSIRTSGYTDTQYF; CDR3nt: TGTGCCAGCAGTTTATCGATACGGACTAGCGGTTACACAGATACGCAGTATTTT
abundance: .; v_gene: TRBV7-8; d_gene: .; j_gene: TRBJ2-3; CDR3aa: CASSLALDKGDTDTQYF; CDR3nt: TGTGCCAGCAGCTTAGCTCTGGACAAGGGAGACACAGATACGCAGTATTTT